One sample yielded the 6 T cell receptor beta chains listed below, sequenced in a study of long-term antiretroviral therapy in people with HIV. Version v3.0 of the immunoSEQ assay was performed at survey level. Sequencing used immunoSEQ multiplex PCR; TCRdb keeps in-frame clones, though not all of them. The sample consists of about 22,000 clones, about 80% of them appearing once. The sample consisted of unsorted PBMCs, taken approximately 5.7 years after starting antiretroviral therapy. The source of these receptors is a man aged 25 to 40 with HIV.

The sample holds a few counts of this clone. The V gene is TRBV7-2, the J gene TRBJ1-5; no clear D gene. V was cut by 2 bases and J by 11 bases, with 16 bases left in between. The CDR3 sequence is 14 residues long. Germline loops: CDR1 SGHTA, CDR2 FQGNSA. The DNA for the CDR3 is TGTGCCAGCAGCTTAAGCGCAGCAACGCGGGCCCAGCATTTT. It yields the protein CASSLSAATRAQHF.

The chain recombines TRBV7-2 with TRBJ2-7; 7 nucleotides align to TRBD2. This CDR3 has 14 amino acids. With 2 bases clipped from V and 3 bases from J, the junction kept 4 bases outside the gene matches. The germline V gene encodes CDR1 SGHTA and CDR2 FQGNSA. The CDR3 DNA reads TGTGCCAGCAGCTTATTCGGGGGGATCTACGAGCAGTACTTC. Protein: CASSLFGGIYEQYF.

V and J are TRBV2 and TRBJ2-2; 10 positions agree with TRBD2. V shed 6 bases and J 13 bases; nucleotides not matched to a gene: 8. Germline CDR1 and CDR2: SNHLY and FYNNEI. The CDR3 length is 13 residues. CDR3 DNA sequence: TGTGCCAGCAGAGGCGGGACTAGCGATAGGCTGTTTTTT. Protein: CASRGGTSDRLFF.

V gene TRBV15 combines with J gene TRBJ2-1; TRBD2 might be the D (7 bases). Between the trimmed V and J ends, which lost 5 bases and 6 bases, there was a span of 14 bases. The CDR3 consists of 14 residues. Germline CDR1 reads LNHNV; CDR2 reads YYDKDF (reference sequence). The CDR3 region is CATSEGGGANEQFF. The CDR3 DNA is TGTGCCACCAGCGAAGGGGGAGGGGCCAATGAGCAGTTCTTC. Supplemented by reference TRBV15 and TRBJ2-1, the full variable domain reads DAMVIQNPRYQVTQFGKPVTLSCSQTLNHNVMYWYQQKSSQAPKLLFHYYDKDFNNEADTPDNFQSRRPNTSFCFLDIRSPGLGDTAMYLCATSEGGGANEQFFGPGTRLTVL.

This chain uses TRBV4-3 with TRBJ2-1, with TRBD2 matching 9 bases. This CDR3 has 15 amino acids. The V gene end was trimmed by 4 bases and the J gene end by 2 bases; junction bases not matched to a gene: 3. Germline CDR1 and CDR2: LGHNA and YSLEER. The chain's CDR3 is CASSPGLAPYNEQFF. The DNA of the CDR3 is TGCGCCAGCAGCCCGGGACTAGCCCCCTACAATGAGCAGTTCTTC.

The CDR3 bases are TGTGCCAGCAGTTTCGGGCCGACCTACGAGCAGTACTTC. Translating gives CASSFGPTYEQYF. This chain joins TRBV27 and TRBJ2-7; D gene ambiguous. The V and J ends lost 3 bases and 2 bases respectively, with 8 bases between them. CDR1 is MNHEY and CDR2 is SMNVEV in the germline V gene (reference sequence). This CDR3 contains 13 residues.